A single T cell receptor beta chain is shown here with its context. Per germline, CDR1 LNHNV and CDR2 YYDKDF (reference sequence). This CDR3 spans 15 amino acids. The J segment lost 3 bases and the V segment lost 0 bases, leaving 3 bases of the junction unmatched. These data come from a study of blood T cell repertoires in COVID-19. The wider study: PBMCs, B-cell-depleted T cells, or T cells provided the cDNA or gDNA that made up the material.

Authors' analysis steps: From reference gene primer amplification, estimates of nucleated cell counts were derived. The method was immunoSEQ multiplex PCR; TCRdb's version includes in-frame clones alone and lacks a portion of them. V, J and clone size reflect that table, while D and trimming were determined from the DNA. The sample consists of about 490,000 clones, approximately 83% of them appearing once. Sample: peripheral blood. The clonotype originates from a human donor in a cohort sampled during active COVID-19. V is TRBV15 and J is TRBJ2-7, with 9 bases matching TRBD2. In nucleotides, the CDR3 is TGTGCCACCAGCAGAGATCGCGGGAGGGACTACGAGCAGTACTTC. This gives the protein CATSRDRGRDYEQYF.